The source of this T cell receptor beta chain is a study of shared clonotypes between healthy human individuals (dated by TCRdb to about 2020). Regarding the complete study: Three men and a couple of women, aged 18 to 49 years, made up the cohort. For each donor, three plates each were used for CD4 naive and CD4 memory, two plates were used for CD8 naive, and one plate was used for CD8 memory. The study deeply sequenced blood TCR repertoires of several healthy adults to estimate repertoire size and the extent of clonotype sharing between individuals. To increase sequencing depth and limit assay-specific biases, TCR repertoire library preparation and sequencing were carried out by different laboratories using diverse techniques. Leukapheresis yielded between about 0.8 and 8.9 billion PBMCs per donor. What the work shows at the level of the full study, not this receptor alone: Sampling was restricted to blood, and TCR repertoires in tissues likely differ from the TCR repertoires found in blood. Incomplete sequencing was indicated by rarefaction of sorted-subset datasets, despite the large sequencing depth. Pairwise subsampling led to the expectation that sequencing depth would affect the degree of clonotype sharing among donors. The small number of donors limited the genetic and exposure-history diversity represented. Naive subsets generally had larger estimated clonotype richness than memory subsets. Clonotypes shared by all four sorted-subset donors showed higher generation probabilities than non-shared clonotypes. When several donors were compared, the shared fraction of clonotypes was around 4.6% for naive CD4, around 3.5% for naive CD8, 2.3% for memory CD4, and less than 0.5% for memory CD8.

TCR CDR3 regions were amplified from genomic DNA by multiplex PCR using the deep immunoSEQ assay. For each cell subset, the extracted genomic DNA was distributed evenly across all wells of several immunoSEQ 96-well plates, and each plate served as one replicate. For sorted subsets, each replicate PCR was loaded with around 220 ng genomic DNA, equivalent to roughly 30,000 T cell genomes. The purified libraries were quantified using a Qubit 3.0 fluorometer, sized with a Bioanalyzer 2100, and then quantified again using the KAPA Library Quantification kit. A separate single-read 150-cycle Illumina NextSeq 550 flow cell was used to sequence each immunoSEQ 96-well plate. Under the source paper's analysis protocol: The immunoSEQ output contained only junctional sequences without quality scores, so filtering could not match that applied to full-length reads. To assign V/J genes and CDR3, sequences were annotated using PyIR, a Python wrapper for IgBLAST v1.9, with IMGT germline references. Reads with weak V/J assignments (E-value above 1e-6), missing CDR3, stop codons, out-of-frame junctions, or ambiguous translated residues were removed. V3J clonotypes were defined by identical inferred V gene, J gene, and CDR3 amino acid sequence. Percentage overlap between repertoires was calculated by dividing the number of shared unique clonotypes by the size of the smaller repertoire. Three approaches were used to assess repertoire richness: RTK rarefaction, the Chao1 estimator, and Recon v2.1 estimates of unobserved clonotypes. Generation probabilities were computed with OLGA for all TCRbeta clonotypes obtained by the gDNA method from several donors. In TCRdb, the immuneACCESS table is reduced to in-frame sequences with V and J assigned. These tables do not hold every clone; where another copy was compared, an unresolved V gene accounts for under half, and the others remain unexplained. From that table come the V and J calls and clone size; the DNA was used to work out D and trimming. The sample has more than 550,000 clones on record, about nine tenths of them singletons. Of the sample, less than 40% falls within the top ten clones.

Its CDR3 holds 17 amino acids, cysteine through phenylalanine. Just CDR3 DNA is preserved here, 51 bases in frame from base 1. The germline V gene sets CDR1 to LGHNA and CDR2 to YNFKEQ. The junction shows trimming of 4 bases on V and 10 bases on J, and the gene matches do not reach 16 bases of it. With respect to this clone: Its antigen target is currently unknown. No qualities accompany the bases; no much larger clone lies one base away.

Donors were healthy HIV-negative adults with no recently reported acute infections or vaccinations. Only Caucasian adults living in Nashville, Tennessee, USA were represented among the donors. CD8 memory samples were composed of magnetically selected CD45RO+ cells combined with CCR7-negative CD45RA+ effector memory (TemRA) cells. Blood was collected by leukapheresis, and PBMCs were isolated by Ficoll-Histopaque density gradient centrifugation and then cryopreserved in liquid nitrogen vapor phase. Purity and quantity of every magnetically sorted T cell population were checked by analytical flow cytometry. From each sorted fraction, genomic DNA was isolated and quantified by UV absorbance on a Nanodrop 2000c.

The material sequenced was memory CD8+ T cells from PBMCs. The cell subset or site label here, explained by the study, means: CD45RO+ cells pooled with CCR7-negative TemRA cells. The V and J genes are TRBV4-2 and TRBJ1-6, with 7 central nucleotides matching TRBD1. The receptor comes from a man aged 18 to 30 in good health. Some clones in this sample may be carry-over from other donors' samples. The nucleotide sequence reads TGTGCCAGCAGCCCGCACCTGCTGGACAGGCTCGTCTCACCCCTCCACTTT. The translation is CASSPHLLDRLVSPLHF.